Listed below are T cell receptor beta chains from one sample, sequenced in a study of human T cells and chemical hapten exposure. TCRdb re-derived calls from the RACE reads in MiXCR, one entry per CDR3 protein. The table lists 110,000 to 150,000 distinct CDR3 sequences, roughly 10% of them singletons. Material: whole blood, obtained in connection with sensitization to the hapten diphenylcyclopropenone (DPC). The receptors shown here come from a woman aged 45-65 years with alopecia areata. Some clones in this sample may be carry-over from other donors' samples. Each CDR3 is given with its conserved first and last residue. Each record gives: J gene, V gene, D gene, clone size, CDR3 DNA, CDR3 protein. D genes are given only for firm matches. Expanded clones are given a class, and other clones once, few, many or no size at all.

j_call: TRBJ1-2
v_call: TRBV12-3/TRBV12-4
d_call: -
clone_size: -
cdr3_nt: TGTGCCAGCAGTTTAGGAGGGCAGGGAGGTAGTGGCTACACCTTC
cdr3_aa: CASSLGGQGGSGYTF

j_call: TRBJ2-3
v_call: TRBV15
d_call: -
clone_size: -
cdr3_nt: TGTGCCACCAGCAGTGCGTCAGCCTTTAGCACAGATACGCAGTATTTT
cdr3_aa: CATSSASAFSTDTQYF

j_call: TRBJ2-1
v_call: TRBV6-5
d_call: TRBD1
clone_size: few
cdr3_nt: TGTGCCAGCAGCGCACTACCGACAGGGTACGGTGAGCAGTTCTTC
cdr3_aa: CASSALPTGYGEQFF

j_call: TRBJ1-1
v_call: TRBV29-1
d_call: TRBD1
clone_size: many
cdr3_nt: TGCAGCGCCTCGGACAGGGCCCCTGAAGCTTTCTTT
cdr3_aa: CSASDRAPEAFF

j_call: TRBJ2-7
v_call: TRBV4-2
d_call: TRBD2
clone_size: few
cdr3_nt: TGTGCCAGCAGCCCCGGGGGAATAGCGGGGGTTCGGAACGAGCAGTACTTC
cdr3_aa: CASSPGGIAGVRNEQYF

j_call: TRBJ2-3
v_call: TRBV20-1
d_call: -
clone_size: many
cdr3_nt: TGCAGTGCTACTACCGCCGGGCCATACCATAGCACAGATACGCAGTATTTT
cdr3_aa: CSATTAGPYHSTDTQYF

j_call: TRBJ2-3
v_call: TRBV28
d_call: -
clone_size: -
cdr3_nt: TGTGCCAGCAGTTTTCCCGCGGGTACAGATACGCAGTATTTT
cdr3_aa: CASSFPAGTDTQYF

j_call: TRBJ1-4
v_call: TRBV27
d_call: TRBD1
clone_size: many
cdr3_nt: TGTGCCAGCAGTTTAGGGACAGGGAGAGGGGAAAAACTGTTTTTT
cdr3_aa: CASSLGTGRGEKLFF

j_call: TRBJ2-7
v_call: TRBV20-1
d_call: TRBD2
clone_size: -
cdr3_nt: TGCAGTGCTAGGGGACTAGCGGGGGCCCCAGGAGGTTACGAGCAGTACTTC
cdr3_aa: CSARGLAGAPGGYEQYF

j_call: TRBJ1-1
v_call: TRBV30
d_call: -
clone_size: -
cdr3_nt: TGTGCCTGGAGGCCAATCACAGGGAACACTGAAGCTTTCTTT
cdr3_aa: CAWRPITGNTEAFF

j_call: TRBJ2-7
v_call: TRBV2
d_call: TRBD1
clone_size: -
cdr3_nt: TGTGCCAGCAGTTCGGGACAGCCGCCCTACGAGCAGTACTTC
cdr3_aa: CASSSGQPPYEQYF

j_call: TRBJ2-3
v_call: TRBV11-2
d_call: TRBD2
clone_size: -
cdr3_nt: TGTGCCACCATAGGGAGGGGTCGCACAGATACGCAGTATTTT
cdr3_aa: CATIGRGRTDTQYF

j_call: TRBJ2-1
v_call: TRBV30
d_call: -
clone_size: -
cdr3_nt: TGTGCCTGGAGTCGGACCCCCAATGAGCAGTTCTTC
cdr3_aa: CAWSRTPNEQFF

j_call: TRBJ1-2
v_call: TRBV12-3/TRBV12-4
d_call: -
clone_size: -
cdr3_nt: TGTGCCAGCAACGTACAGGGTAACTATGGCTACACCTTC
cdr3_aa: CASNVQGNYGYTF

j_call: TRBJ1-5
v_call: TRBV28
d_call: -
clone_size: many
cdr3_nt: TGTGCCAGCAGTTCCGGAACTTATAGCAATCAGCCCCAGCATTTT
cdr3_aa: CASSSGTYSNQPQHF

j_call: TRBJ1-5
v_call: TRBV18
d_call: -
clone_size: many
cdr3_nt: TGTGCCAGCGCCAGACAAGACAATCAGCCCCAGCATTTT
cdr3_aa: CASARQDNQPQHF

j_call: TRBJ2-6
v_call: TRBV5-5
d_call: -
clone_size: many
cdr3_nt: TGTGCCAGCAGCCTGGCTGGGGCCAACGTCCTGACTTTC
cdr3_aa: CASSLAGANVLTF

j_call: TRBJ2-5
v_call: TRBV11-2
d_call: TRBD2
clone_size: few
cdr3_nt: TGTGCCAGCAGAAAAACCGGGGGGGCGCGTAGGCAAGAGACCCAGTACTTC
cdr3_aa: CASRKTGGARRQETQYF

j_call: TRBJ2-3
v_call: TRBV7-3
d_call: -
clone_size: few
cdr3_nt: TGTGCCAGCAGCTTAAGTTACGCGGCAGATACGCAGTATTTT
cdr3_aa: CASSLSYAADTQYF

j_call: TRBJ2-3
v_call: TRBV20-1
d_call: -
clone_size: few
cdr3_nt: TGCAGTCTCAATCAGGGATACGGCACAGATACGCAGTATTTT
cdr3_aa: CSLNQGYGTDTQYF

j_call: TRBJ2-2
v_call: TRBV30
d_call: TRBD1
clone_size: few
cdr3_nt: TGTGCCTGGAGTTATACAGGGGTGGCCGGGGAGCTGTTTTTT
cdr3_aa: CAWSYTGVAGELFF

j_call: TRBJ1-4
v_call: TRBV27
d_call: -
clone_size: few
cdr3_nt: TGTGCCAGCAGTTTAGACGGACGGCTTAATGAAAAACTGTTTTTT
cdr3_aa: CASSLDGRLNEKLFF

j_call: TRBJ2-2
v_call: TRBV27
d_call: -
clone_size: few
cdr3_nt: TGTGCCAGCAGTGTATTAAACACCGGGGAGCTGTTTTTT
cdr3_aa: CASSVLNTGELFF

j_call: TRBJ2-1
v_call: TRBV18
d_call: TRBD2
clone_size: few
cdr3_nt: TGTGCCAGCTCACTGTCGGGAGGGCAGTTCTTC
cdr3_aa: CASSLSGGQFF

j_call: TRBJ2-5
v_call: TRBV5-1
d_call: -
clone_size: many
cdr3_nt: TGCGCCAGCAGCTTGGAACGTCAGACCCAGTACTTC
cdr3_aa: CASSLERQTQYF

j_call: TRBJ1-2
v_call: TRBV4-1
d_call: -
clone_size: many
cdr3_nt: TGCGCCAGCAGCCAAGATCCCGCAAGGACGAACTATGGCTACACCTTC
cdr3_aa: CASSQDPARTNYGYTF

j_call: TRBJ1-5
v_call: TRBV7-2
d_call: TRBD1
clone_size: few
cdr3_nt: TGTGCCAGCAGCATTGCAGGGGGATGGGGTCAGCCCCAGCATTTT
cdr3_aa: CASSIAGGWGQPQHF

j_call: TRBJ1-5
v_call: TRBV19
d_call: -
clone_size: many
cdr3_nt: TGTGCCAGTAGTCCTAACGGGGGTTCGGGCAATCAGCCCCAGCATTTT
cdr3_aa: CASSPNGGSGNQPQHF

j_call: TRBJ2-7
v_call: TRBV3-1
d_call: -
clone_size: many
cdr3_nt: TGTGCCAGCAGCCAGGCCTACGAGCAGTACTTC
cdr3_aa: CASSQAYEQYF

j_call: TRBJ2-7
v_call: TRBV29-1
d_call: -
clone_size: few
cdr3_nt: TGCAGCGTCGAGGACCCCGTTTCGGAGCAGTACTTC
cdr3_aa: CSVEDPVSEQYF

j_call: TRBJ2-3
v_call: TRBV19
d_call: TRBD1
clone_size: few
cdr3_nt: TGTGCCAGTAGTACAACAGGGGGCGGTAGCACAGATACGCAGTATTTT
cdr3_aa: CASSTTGGGSTDTQYF

j_call: TRBJ2-1
v_call: TRBV5-6
d_call: -
clone_size: few
cdr3_nt: TGTGCCAGCAGCTTTTCTGGGCCCTACAATGAGCAGTTCTTC
cdr3_aa: CASSFSGPYNEQFF

j_call: TRBJ2-7
v_call: TRBV5-4
d_call: -
clone_size: -
cdr3_nt: TGTGCCAGCAGCTTGCCAGGGGTCAATTCCTACGAGCAGTACTTC
cdr3_aa: CASSLPGVNSYEQYF

j_call: TRBJ2-1
v_call: TRBV5-1
d_call: TRBD2
clone_size: many
cdr3_nt: TGCGCCAGCAGCTCATCGGCTAGCGGGAGGAATGAGCAGTTCTTC
cdr3_aa: CASSSSASGRNEQFF

j_call: TRBJ1-1
v_call: TRBV18
d_call: TRBD1
clone_size: -
cdr3_nt: TGTGCCAGCTCATCGGACAGGGGGAAATTCACTGAAGCTTTCTTT
cdr3_aa: CASSSDRGKFTEAFF

j_call: TRBJ1-5
v_call: TRBV28
d_call: -
clone_size: -
cdr3_nt: TGTGCCAGCAACCGATACAGGGCTGCAGGCAATCAGCCCCAGCATTTT
cdr3_aa: CASNRYRAAGNQPQHF

j_call: TRBJ1-2
v_call: TRBV9
d_call: -
clone_size: -
cdr3_nt: TGTGCCAGCAGCGTGGCAGGTCTTTATGGCTACACCTTC
cdr3_aa: CASSVAGLYGYTF

j_call: TRBJ2-7
v_call: TRBV6-6
d_call: -
clone_size: few
cdr3_nt: TGTGCCAGCAGTTTAATTGGGGGGACCTACGAGCAGTACTTC
cdr3_aa: CASSLIGGTYEQYF

j_call: TRBJ1-5
v_call: TRBV19
d_call: -
clone_size: -
cdr3_nt: TGTGCCAGTAGGGAAGGGAACGGGCGGAGCAATCAGCCCCAGCATTTT
cdr3_aa: CASREGNGRSNQPQHF

j_call: TRBJ2-2
v_call: TRBV2
d_call: TRBD2
clone_size: many
cdr3_nt: TGTGCCAGCAGTGGACTAGCCGGGGCCGGGGAGCTGTTTTTT
cdr3_aa: CASSGLAGAGELFF

j_call: TRBJ2-7
v_call: TRBV20-1
d_call: TRBD2
clone_size: many
cdr3_nt: TGCAGTGCTAGAGCGTTAGCGGGAGGGCCATCTGAGCAGTACTTC
cdr3_aa: CSARALAGGPSEQYF

j_call: TRBJ2-7
v_call: TRBV6-1
d_call: -
clone_size: many
cdr3_nt: TGTGCCAGCAGCAGAGGAAACCCCTACGAGCAGTACTTC
cdr3_aa: CASSRGNPYEQYF

j_call: TRBJ1-1
v_call: TRBV6-1
d_call: -
clone_size: many
cdr3_nt: TGTGCCAGCAGTAGGGGCCCAGACACTGAAGCTTTCTTT
cdr3_aa: CASSRGPDTEAFF

j_call: TRBJ2-3
v_call: TRBV7-2
d_call: TRBD1
clone_size: few
cdr3_nt: TGTGCCAGCAGCACGCCGCCGGGACAGGGGGCTGGTACAGATACGCAGTATTTT
cdr3_aa: CASSTPPGQGAGTDTQYF